One and the same sample provided the 20 T cell receptor beta chains below, sequenced in a study of neurological immune-mediated disorders. TCRdb itself ran the 5' RACE reads through MiXCR, one entry per CDR3 protein. The data contain about 54,000 distinct CDR3 sequences, just under 4% of them singletons. The sample taken for sequencing was CD4+ T cells from blood. The receptors come from a middle-aged woman with multiple sclerosis.

This clonotype was detected many times. The V call is TRBV3-1, the J call TRBJ2-1, with 15 bases lining up with TRBD2. The CDR3 extends over 16 amino acids. V was pared by 3 bases and J by 8 bases, with 5 bases of the junction left unmatched. Germline CDR1 and CDR2: LGHDT and YNNKEL (reference sequence). The CDR3 bases are TGTGCCAGCAGCCAGCGGACTAGCGGGGGGGCCGATGAGCAGTTCTTC. Its protein is CASSQRTSGGADEQFF.

This clonotype appeared a few times. This sequence joins TRBV11-2 and TRBJ2-2, with D possibly being TRBD1 or TRBD2 (5 bases each). The CDR3 has 16 residues. Trimming pared 4 bases from V and 5 bases from J, leaving 17 bases between. Germline V CDR1 and CDR2: SGHAT, FQNNGV. CDR3 coding DNA: TGTGCCAGCAGCTCCGTTCGTGGGACGGTAACCGGGGAGCTGTTTTTT. Translating gives CASSSVRGTVTGELFF. The complete variable domain, with remaining parts taken from reference TRBV11-2 and TRBJ2-2, reads EAGVAQSPRYKIIEKRQSVAFWCNPISGHATLYWYQQILGQGPKLLIQFQNNGVVDDSQLPKDRFSAERLKGVDSTLKIQPAKLEDSAVYLCASSSVRGTVTGELFFGEGSRLTVL.

In this sample, this clonotype turned up many times. The J gene is TRBJ2-5, the V gene TRBV24-1; 14 bases align to TRBD2. CDR1 and CDR2 from the germline V gene are KGHDR and SFDVKD. The CDR3 totals 16 residues. V trimming: 3 bases; J trimming: 4 bases; junction bases outside the gene matches: 3. The CDR3 is CATSDGTSGGLETQYF. CDR3 in DNA: TGTGCCACCAGTGATGGGACTAGCGGGGGTCTAGAGACCCAGTACTTC.

This clonotype was picked up many times. The chain links TRBV12-3 or TRBV12-4 to TRBJ2-7, with 7 bases identical to TRBD1. V trimming: 2 bases; J trimming: 4 bases; junction bases outside the gene matches: 5. The CDR3 length is 14 residues. CDR3 DNA sequence: TGTGCCAGCAGTTTAAGCCACAGGGGATACGAGCAGTACTTC. Residues: CASSLSHRGYEQYF.

This clonotype was found many times. The chain couples TRBV12-3 or TRBV12-4 to TRBJ1-1; maybe TRBD1 (5 bases). Trimming cost V 2 bases and J 4 bases, with 8 bases left between them. There are 13 residues in the CDR3. This CDR3 reads CASSLTGTTEAFF. In DNA form, the CDR3 reads TGTGCCAGCAGTTTAACGGGGACCACTGAAGCTTTCTTT.

This clonotype was counted ten times or more. This sequence joins TRBV12-3 or TRBV12-4 and TRBJ2-7; 9 bases are shared with TRBD1. CDR3 length: 14 residues. Trimming cost V 4 bases and J 4 bases; bases outside gene matches: 5. The CDR3 region has the DNA TGTGCCAGCAGTTCTCGGGGACAGGGATACGAGCAGTACTTC. This codes for CASSSRGQGYEQYF.

There are many counts of this clonotype. The rearrangement uses TRBV6-2 or TRBV6-3 and TRBJ2-3; 8 bases align to TRBD2. Germline CDR1 is MNHEY and CDR2 is SVGEGT. CDR3 length: 16 amino acids. The V and J ends lost 2 bases and 4 bases, in that order; junction bases with no gene match: 8. CDR3 residues: CASSYGPAGAADTQYF. CDR3 sequence (DNA): TGTGCCAGCAGTTACGGTCCAGCGGGGGCCGCAGATACGCAGTATTTT.

This clonotype was seen ten or more times. The V gene is TRBV5-1, the J gene TRBJ1-3, with no clear D. V was cut by 2 bases and J by 0 bases, with 12 bases left in between. Germline assignment: CDR1 SGHRS and CDR2 YFSETQ. This CDR3 spans 16 amino acids. The CDR3 loop is CASSFGPGGSGNTIYF. In DNA, the CDR3 is TGCGCCAGCAGCTTTGGTCCCGGCGGCTCTGGAAACACCATATATTTT.

In its sample, this clonotype was seen many times. V and J are TRBV7-2 and TRBJ1-1; the match to TRBD1 covers 12 bases. The trim removed 4 bases at V and 1 base at J, leaving 10 bases unmatched. The CDR3 covers 18 residues. The germline CDR1 and CDR2 sequences are SGHTA and FQGNSA. CDR3 in amino acids: CASSSPWDRGHRNTEAFF. As DNA, the CDR3 is TGTGCCAGCAGCTCACCATGGGACAGGGGGCATCGGAACACTGAAGCTTTCTTT.

This clonotype was detected many times. V gene TRBV20-1 combines with J gene TRBJ1-3, with a weak D call TRBD1 (6 bases). The CDR3 extends over 13 amino acids. V gave up 5 bases and J gave up 2 bases, with 10 bases separating them. Germline V gives CDR1 DFQATT, CDR2 SNEGSKA (reference sequence). CDR3 residues: CSAHTGPGNTIYF. The CDR3 nucleotides are TGCAGTGCTCATACAGGGCCTGGAAACACCATATATTTT.

This clonotype was counted many times. This chain joins TRBV20-1 and TRBJ2-7; D is possibly TRBD1 or TRBD2 (7 bases each). From germline, CDR1 is DFQATT and CDR2 SNEGSKA (reference sequence). The length of the CDR3 is 14 residues. V was pared by 6 bases and J by 3 bases, with 18 bases between. This CDR3 is CSALKRDRGYEQYF. Written as DNA, the CDR3 is TGCAGTGCCCTAAAGCGGGACAGAGGCTACGAGCAGTACTTC.

This clonotype was seen at least ten times. The chain couples TRBV20-1 to TRBJ1-2; TRBD1 matches at 12 bases. The CDR3 consists of 14 residues. V lost 0 bases and J lost 7; bases outside the gene matches: 3. Germline CDR1 DFQATT, CDR2 SNEGSKA (reference sequence). The CDR3 DNA is TGCAGTGCTAGAGACGGGACAGGGGGCGGTGGCTACACCTTC. Translating it yields CSARDGTGGGGYTF.

The table lists this clonotype with many counts. The chain has TRBV5-8 and TRBJ1-5; D remains ambiguous. CDR1 SGHTS and CDR2 YDEGEE come from the germline V gene. V gave up 4 bases and J gave up 9 bases, with 11 bases separating them. CDR3 length equals 12 residues. The CDR3 bases are TGTGCCAGCAGCCCGGACCGCGGGCCCCAGCATTTT. Its translation is CASSPDRGPQHF.

This clonotype was seen repeatedly, ten times or more. J is TRBJ2-1 and V is TRBV7-8, with a tentative D call TRBD1 (6 bases). V shed 4 bases and J shed 4 bases, with 17 bases lying between them. The CDR3 has 16 amino acids. The germline gives CDR1 SGHVS, CDR2 FQNEAQ. CDR3 DNA: TGTGCCAGCAGCTCGGCTAGTTATAGGGGGTACAATGAGCAGTTCTTC. This encodes CASSSASYRGYNEQFF.

V gene TRBV30 combines with J gene TRBJ1-1; D unresolved. CDR1 and CDR2 (germline): GTSNPN, SVGIG (reference sequence). The CDR3 sequence is 12 residues long. V lost 2 bases to trimming and J lost 0 bases, with 4 bases between them. The CDR3 sequence: CAWSQVNTEAFF. The CDR3 DNA reads as TGTGCCTGGAGTCAGGTGAACACTGAAGCTTTCTTT.

The sample holds many counts of this clonotype. This chain links TRBV12-3 or TRBV12-4 with TRBJ2-1; D is unclear. The CDR3 contains 12 residues. V lost 3 bases to trimming and J lost 9 bases, with 9 bases between them. The CDR3, as DNA: TGTGCCAGCAGTTTGATGGGAAGTGAGCAGTTCTTC. Protein: CASSLMGSEQFF.

In this sample, this clonotype turned up many times. The chain is built from TRBV3-1 and TRBJ2-3, with D maybe TRBD2 (5 bases). Trimming stripped 4 bases from V and 4 bases from J, with 15 bases between. The germline V gene encodes CDR1 LGHDT and CDR2 YNNKEL (reference sequence). CDR3 length: 15 amino acids. CDR3 sequence (DNA): TGTGCCAGCAGCCCGACGACTACACAATCAGATACGCAGTATTTT. Translated, it gives CASSPTTTQSDTQYF.

The sample holds many counts of this clonotype. The chain has TRBV5-1 and TRBJ2-3, with TRBD1 matching over 8 bases. The CDR3 length is 15 residues. J gave up 1 base and V 4 bases, and 5 bases lay outside the gene matches. The germline V gene has CDR1 SGHRS and CDR2 YFSETQ. CDR3 coding DNA: TGCGCCAGCAGCCAGGGGGCGCCCCGCACAGATACGCAGTATTTT. Its translation is CASSQGAPRTDTQYF.

This clonotype was counted many times. J is TRBJ2-7 and V is TRBV5-6; D possibly corresponds to TRBD2 (6 bases). Germline V gene lookup returns CDR1 SGHDT and CDR2 YYEEEE. With 4 bases removed from V and 1 base from J, the gap between germline ends came to 18 bases. The CDR3 covers 16 residues. This CDR3 reads CASSTRGRGTSYEQYF. The CDR3 region has the DNA TGTGCCAGCAGCACCCGAGGACGGGGGACTTCCTACGAGCAGTACTTC.

This clonotype has at least ten counts. V gene TRBV5-1 combines with J gene TRBJ2-7; the D gene is possibly TRBD2 (6 bases). V gave up 4 bases and J gave up 3 bases, with 11 bases separating them. This CDR3 comprises 13 residues. Per germline, CDR1 SGHRS and CDR2 YFSETQ. CDR3 residues: CASSPMGLYEQYF. The CDR3 DNA reads as TGCGCCAGCAGCCCCATGGGACTCTACGAGCAGTACTTC.